The source of this T cell receptor (beta chain) is a study of CD8+CD57+ T cells in acquired aplastic anemia. This clonotype was picked up many times. What it recognizes is unknown. Overall study findings and caveats: Researchers report that about 28 CD8+ CDR3 sequences appeared in both patients and controls.

Investigators profiled TCR beta VDJ and CDR3 from genomic DNA template. MiXCR was run by TCRdb on the reads, yielding one entry per CDR3 protein. The sample records about 220,000 distinct CDR3 sequences, roughly 35% being singletons. This TCR was recovered from a human donor in good health, serving as a control. Sample: sorted CD4+, CD8+, or CD8+CD57+ T cells (not recorded which) from PBMCs.

This chain's CDR3 is CSARGRGADTQYF. The CDR3 nucleotides are TGCAGTGCAAGGGGTCGTGGGGCTGATACGCAGTATTTT. V gene TRBV20-1 combines with J gene TRBJ2-3, with D maybe TRBD1 (5 bases). Germline V CDR1 and CDR2: DFQATT, SNEGSKA (reference sequence). The CDR3 extends over 13 amino acids. Trimming took 6 bases from V and 6 from J, leaving 16 bases between them.